This T cell receptor (beta chain) is drawn from a study of T-cell reconstitution after alpha-beta-depleted transplantation in children. It was with unique molecular identifiers that the TCRbeta library was prepared. TCRdb re-called the PCR reads with MiXCR, one entry per CDR3 protein. Here the sample spans approximately 420,000 distinct CDR3 sequences, approximately 11% being singletons. Trimming took 3 bases from V and 6 from J; bases not matched to a gene: 10. Germline-derived CDR1 and CDR2 are DFQATT and SNEGSKA (reference sequence). The CDR3 spans 14 residues. J is TRBJ2-7 and V is TRBV20-1; the match to TRBD2 covers 8 bases. The receptor was derived from a human donor who donated a stem cell graft to a child with acute myeloid leukemia. Sequencing was performed on PBMCs from the stem cell graft donor, taken from the stem cell graft. The CDR3 coding sequence is TGCAGTGCTAGCGGGAGGGGATCGAGGGGCGAGCAGTACTTC. Its translation is CSASGRGSRGEQYF.